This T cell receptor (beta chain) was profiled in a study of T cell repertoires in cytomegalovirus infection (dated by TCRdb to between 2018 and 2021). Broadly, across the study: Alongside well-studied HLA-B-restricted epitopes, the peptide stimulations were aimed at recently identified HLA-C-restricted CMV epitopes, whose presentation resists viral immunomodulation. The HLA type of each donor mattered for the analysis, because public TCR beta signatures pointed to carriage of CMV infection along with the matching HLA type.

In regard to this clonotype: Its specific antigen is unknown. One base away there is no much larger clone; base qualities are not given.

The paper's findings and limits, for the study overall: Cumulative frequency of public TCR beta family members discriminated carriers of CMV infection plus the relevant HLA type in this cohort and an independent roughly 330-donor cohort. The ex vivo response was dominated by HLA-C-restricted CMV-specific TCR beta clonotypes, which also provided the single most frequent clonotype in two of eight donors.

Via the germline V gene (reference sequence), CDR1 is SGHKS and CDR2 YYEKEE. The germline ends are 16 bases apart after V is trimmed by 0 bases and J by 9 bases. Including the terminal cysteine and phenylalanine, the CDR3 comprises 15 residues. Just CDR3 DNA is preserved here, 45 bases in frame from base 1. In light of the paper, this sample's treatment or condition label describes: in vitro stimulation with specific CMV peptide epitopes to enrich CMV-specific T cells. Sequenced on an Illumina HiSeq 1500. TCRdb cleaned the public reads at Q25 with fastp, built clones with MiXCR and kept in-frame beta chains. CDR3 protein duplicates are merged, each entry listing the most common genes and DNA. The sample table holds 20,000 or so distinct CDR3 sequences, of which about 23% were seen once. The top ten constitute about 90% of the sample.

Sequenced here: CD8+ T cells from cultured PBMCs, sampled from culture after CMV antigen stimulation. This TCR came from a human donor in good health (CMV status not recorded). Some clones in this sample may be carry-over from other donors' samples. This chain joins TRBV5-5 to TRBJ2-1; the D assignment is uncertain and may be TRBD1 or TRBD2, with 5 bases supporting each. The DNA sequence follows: TGTGCCAGCAGCTTGGGGGACGGAAGACGAGGTGAGCAGTTCTTC. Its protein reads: CASSLGDGRRGEQFF.